The next 27 T cell receptor beta chains were all read from a single sample in a study of T cell responses to AZD1222 COVID-19 vaccine. Clones were sequenced by immunoSEQ multiplex PCR, and TCRdb holds only the in-frame ones, with some missing. This sample has around 100,000 clones; more than 85% occur once, and the top ten carry 1.2%. The material was peripheral blood, obtained on day 0 of AZD1222 vaccination. The receptors here all came from an adult in good health.

The chain uses TRBV11-2 and TRBJ2-7, with 8 bases fitting TRBD2. The CDR3 is 17 amino acids. V trimming: 6 bases; J trimming: 2 bases; junction bases outside the gene matches: 15. Germline loops: CDR1 SGHAT, CDR2 FQNNGV. The CDR3 sequence is CASSHRILMGLAYEQYF. CDR3 sequence (DNA): TGTGCCAGCAGTCATCGGATCCTGATGGGACTAGCCTACGAGCAGTACTTC.

CDR3 sequence reads: CASSGTSGYEQYF. The CDR3, as DNA: TGTGCCAGCAGCGGGACTAGCGGTTACGAGCAGTACTTC. This rearrangement joins TRBV7-9 to TRBJ2-7, with 11 bases identical to TRBD2. The CDR3 consists of 13 residues. Germline V lookup: CDR1 SEHNR, CDR2 FQNEAQ (reference sequence). J was trimmed by 4 bases and V by 5 bases; bases with no gene match: 1.

This clone has a single count. The chain has TRBV19 and TRBJ2-7, with 8 nucleotides matching TRBD1. This CDR3 spans 15 amino acids. CDR1 LNHDA and CDR2 SQIVND come from the germline V gene (reference sequence). Trimming took 2 bases from V and 0 from J; bases not matched to a gene: 3. The CDR3 is CASSIRTGSSYEQYF. The CDR3 nucleotides are TGTGCCAGTAGTATACGGACAGGGAGCTCCTACGAGCAGTACTTC.

CDR3 protein: CASSLANTYEQYF. The CDR3 DNA reads as TGTGCCAGCAGTTTAGCAAATACCTACGAGCAGTACTTC. The gene calls are TRBV28 and TRBJ2-7; D not certain. Per the germline V gene, CDR1 is MDHEN and CDR2 is SYDVKM. Trimming took 2 bases from V and 2 from J, leaving 7 bases between them. The CDR3 contains 13 residues.

This rearrangement joins TRBV4-2 to TRBJ1-4; 11 bases align to TRBD1. V shed 1 base and J 14 bases; nucleotides not matched to a gene: 12. The CDR3 is 16 amino acids. Germline lookup yields CDR1 LGHNA and CDR2 YNFKEQ. The DNA for the CDR3 is TGTGCCAGCAGCCAAGGGGATGGGGACAGGGGGGATTTGCTGTTTTTT. This encodes CASSQGDGDRGDLLFF.

J is TRBJ1-1 and V is TRBV6-1, with 9 positions matching TRBD1. The ends lost 2 bases at V and 0 bases at J; junction bases unmatched: 4. This CDR3 is built from 16 residues. Per the germline V gene, CDR1 is MNHNS and CDR2 is SASEGT. In nucleotides, the CDR3 is TGTGCCAGCAGTGAAAGGGACAGGGCCGTGAACACTGAAGCTTTCTTT. Residues: CASSERDRAVNTEAFF.

The chain links TRBV18 to TRBJ1-2, with D perhaps TRBD1 (6 bases). V dropped 8 bases and J dropped 8 bases, with 21 bases sitting between them. This CDR3 is 14 amino acids long. The germline CDR1 and CDR2 sequences are KGHSH and LQKENI. This chain's CDR3 is CASTNRQAEVGYTF. CDR3 nucleotide sequence: TGTGCCAGCACGAATAGACAGGCCGAAGTCGGCTACACCTTC.

The sample holds a few counts of this clone. The rearrangement links TRBV9 to TRBJ2-3; D is perhaps TRBD2 (5 bases). CDR3 size: 16 residues. The germline CDR1 and CDR2 sequences are SGDLS and YYNGEE. V dropped 4 bases and J dropped 1 base, with 16 bases sitting between them. CDR3 amino acids: CASSPSTRARTDTQYF. CDR3 DNA sequence: TGTGCCAGCAGCCCCTCTACTAGGGCGCGCACAGATACGCAGTATTTT.

The chain combines TRBV11-1 with TRBJ1-1, with D possibly TRBD1 on 5 matching bases. Germline V gives CDR1 SGHAT, CDR2 FQDESV (reference sequence). Trimming took off 5 bases at V and 2 bases at J, with 15 bases between the two ends. The CDR3 has 15 residues. This CDR3 is CASSGQGNSNTEAFF. CDR3 coding DNA: TGTGCCAGCAGCGGGCAGGGTAACTCCAACACTGAAGCTTTCTTT.

The chain couples TRBV7-2 to TRBJ2-2, with 7 bases lining up with TRBD2. The V segment lost 1 base and the J segment 1 base; nucleotides outside the gene matches: 9. The CDR3 is 18 residues long. Germline V gene sequence: CDR1 SGHTA, CDR2 FQGNSA. The chain's CDR3 is CASSLVSWGGGNTGELFF. CDR3 DNA: TGTGCCAGCAGCTTAGTTTCCTGGGGGGGAGGGAACACCGGGGAGCTGTTTTTT.

The V and J genes are TRBV6-6 and TRBJ2-7; 8 bases are shared with TRBD1. V lost 2 bases and J lost 2; bases outside the gene matches: 2. Germline V lookup: CDR1 MNHNY, CDR2 SVGAGI (reference sequence). There are 14 residues in the CDR3. The CDR3 is CASSYGRGPYEQYF. In DNA form, the CDR3 reads TGTGCCAGCAGTTACGGCAGGGGGCCCTACGAGCAGTACTTC.

This chain uses TRBV4-1 with TRBJ2-3; 8 bases line up with TRBD1. The CDR3 is 15 residues long. Looked up from germline, CDR1 is MGHRA and CDR2 is YSYEKL. J lost 0 bases, V lost 6 bases, and 5 bases had no gene match. The CDR3 protein is CASSLQGGSTDTQYF. The DNA for the CDR3 is TGCGCCAGCAGTTTACAGGGGGGTAGCACAGATACGCAGTATTTT.

This chain links TRBV29-1 with TRBJ1-1, with TRBD1 matching 9 bases. From germline, CDR1 is SQVTM and CDR2 ANQGSEA. J lost 9 bases, V lost 2 bases, and 4 bases had no gene match. This CDR3 has 12 amino acids. The CDR3 loop is CSVERQGEKAFF. The CDR3 DNA sequence: TGCAGCGTTGAAAGACAGGGGGAAAAAGCTTTCTTT.

The chain uses TRBV18 and TRBJ1-5, with no clear D. Germline CDR1 KGHSH, CDR2 LQKENI. The CDR3 spans 18 residues. Trimming shortened V by 3 bases and J by 0 bases, and 18 bases separated the two germline ends. This CDR3 reads CASSPIPSTEYSNQPQHF. Written as DNA, the CDR3 is TGTGCCAGCTCACCCATACCTTCCACAGAATATAGCAATCAGCCCCAGCATTTT. Using reference TRBV18 and TRBJ1-5 for the parts outside the CDR3, the full variable domain is NAGVMQNPRHLVRRRGQEARLRCSPMKGHSHVYWYRQLPEEGLKFMVYLQKENIIDESGMPKERFSAEFPKEGPSILRIQQVVRGDSAAYFCASSPIPSTEYSNQPQHFGDGTRLSIL.

The chain is built from TRBV15 and TRBJ2-5; D remains ambiguous. With 3 bases removed from V and 4 bases from J, the gap between germline ends came to 15 bases. The CDR3 is made up of 15 amino acids. Germline values: CDR1 LNHNV, CDR2 YYDKDF (reference sequence). DNA for the CDR3: TGTGCCACCAGCAGGCCCGCTAGTAAAGGAGAGACCCAGTACTTC. This encodes CATSRPASKGETQYF.

This clone was counted between two and nine times. The genes are TRBV4-2 and TRBJ1-5; D possibly corresponds to TRBD1 (5 bases). The length of the CDR3 is 17 residues. Trimming took 2 bases from V and 3 from J, leaving 17 bases between them. In germline, CDR1 is LGHNA, CDR2 YNFKEQ. The DNA for the CDR3 is TGTGCCAGCAGCCAACCGGACATACAGGCTCCCAATCAGCCCCAGCATTTT. Amino acids: CASSQPDIQAPNQPQHF.

This chain uses TRBV7-3 with TRBJ1-2; D not resolved. V shed 4 bases and J shed 0 bases, with 6 bases lying between them. The CDR3 is 13 amino acids. The germline V gene has CDR1 SGHTA and CDR2 FQGTGA. The CDR3 region is CASSYGSNYGYTF. The CDR3, as DNA: TGTGCCAGCAGCTATGGGTCTAACTATGGCTACACCTTC.

This chain uses TRBV6-5 with TRBJ1-1, with TRBD1 as a possible D gene (5 bases). The germline V and J ends were trimmed by 7 bases and 3 bases, with 12 bases remaining between them. The CDR3 is made up of 13 amino acids. Germline CDR1 MNHEY, CDR2 SVGAGI. The CDR3 region is CASTLTGDTEAFF. CDR3 DNA sequence: TGTGCCAGCACCCTAACAGGAGACACTGAAGCTTTCTTT.

This clone was seen a single time. V and J are TRBV7-2 and TRBJ2-7, with 11 bases aligning to TRBD2. There are 14 residues in the CDR3. The germline V gene has CDR1 SGHTA and CDR2 FQGNSA. The V and J ends lost 8 bases and 5 bases, in that order; junction bases with no gene match: 8. The CDR3 reads CASGRLAGINEQYF. CDR3 nucleotide sequence: TGTGCCAGCGGTAGACTAGCGGGAATAAACGAGCAGTACTTC.

The V and J genes are TRBV28 and TRBJ2-7, with D possibly matching TRBD2 (5 bases). Germline V CDR1 and CDR2: MDHEN, SYDVKM. The V end lost 5 bases, the J end lost 6 bases, and 23 bases lay between the germline ends. This CDR3 is built from 16 residues. CDR3: CASSPGSRKSGLEQYF. In DNA form, the CDR3 reads TGTGCCAGCAGTCCCGGGTCCCGGAAGAGCGGTCTCGAGCAGTACTTC.

The genes are TRBV29-1 and TRBJ2-2, with a weak D call TRBD1 (6 bases). The CDR3 extends over 14 amino acids. From germline, CDR1 is SQVTM and CDR2 ANQGSEA. Trimming pared 5 bases from V and 4 bases from J, leaving 14 bases between. CDR3 coding DNA: TGCAGCGTTAAGACAGGCCTACTCACCGGGGAGCTGTTTTTT. Its protein product is CSVKTGLLTGELFF.

The CDR3 DNA reads as TGTGCCTGGAGTGGGGAGACAGCTCCCGGGGGGGCTTTCTTT. Its protein product is CAWSGETAPGGAFF. This chain joins TRBV30 and TRBJ1-1; a possible D gene is TRBD1 (5 bases). Trimming took off 1 base at V and 11 bases at J, with 20 bases between the two ends. The length of the CDR3 is 14 residues. Per germline, CDR1 GTSNPN and CDR2 SVGIG (reference sequence).

The count of this clone is one. The chain links TRBV4-3 to TRBJ2-7, with D uncertain. The CDR3 runs to 14 residues. V lost 1 base to trimming and J lost 0 bases, with 7 bases between them. Germline CDR1 reads LGHNA; CDR2 reads YSLEER. The CDR3 spells CASSQGRLSYEQYF. In DNA, the CDR3 is TGCGCCAGCAGCCAAGGCAGGCTCTCCTACGAGCAGTACTTC.

CDR3 DNA sequence: TGTGCCAGCAGCCTAAGGACTCCTTACGAGCAGTACTTC. Translation gives CASSLRTPYEQYF. This rearrangement joins TRBV28 to TRBJ2-7; a possible D gene is TRBD2 (5 bases). Germline CDR1 MDHEN, CDR2 SYDVKM. V was pared by 6 bases and J by 4 bases, with 13 bases between. The CDR3 loop spans 13 amino acids.

The chain combines TRBV5-6 with TRBJ2-3, with 10 bases that match TRBD2. This CDR3 region has 18 residues. Germline CDR1 reads SGHDT; CDR2 reads YYEEEE. The junction had 14 bases not matched to a gene; V was cut back by 4 bases and J by 3 bases. This CDR3 reads CASSQGRRLAGDTDTQYF. As DNA, the CDR3 is TGTGCCAGCAGCCAGGGGCGGAGGCTAGCGGGAGATACAGATACGCAGTATTTT.

The gene calls are TRBV27 and TRBJ2-7, with TRBD2 matching over 10 bases. Per the germline V gene, CDR1 is MNHEY and CDR2 is SMNVEV (reference sequence). V was clipped by 0 bases and J by 5 bases; unmatched bases: 4. This CDR3 region has 15 residues. CDR3 amino acids: CASSLSLAGVNEQYF. The CDR3, as DNA: TGTGCCAGCAGTTTATCCCTAGCGGGAGTGAACGAGCAGTACTTC.

The chain uses TRBV5-1 and TRBJ2-7; 9 nucleotides match TRBD2. J lost 3 bases, V lost 1 base, and 5 bases had no gene match. This CDR3 comprises 15 residues. The V gene's germline CDR1 is SGHRS and CDR2 YFSETQ. The CDR3 sequence: CASSLSGAGGYEQYF. The CDR3 DNA reads TGCGCCAGCAGCTTGTCGGGAGCGGGGGGCTACGAGCAGTACTTC.